This T cell receptor (beta chain) was obtained from a study of T cell changes during pregnancy in multiple sclerosis. Profiling relied on immunoSEQ multiplex PCR, and the TCRdb table lists in-frame clones only, not all of them. The sample consists of 79,000 or so clones, approximately 90% of them appearing once. Germline V gene data show CDR1 as SGHDT and CDR2 as YYEEEE. CDR3 size: 15 residues. V dropped 0 bases and J dropped 2; count of bases not matched to a gene: 4. This rearrangement joins TRBV5-6 to TRBJ2-7; TRBD2 matches 8 bases. The source is a female donor in good health, enrolled as a control in a pregnancy study. Sequenced here: peripheral blood, sampled in the first trimester of pregnancy. For the CDR3, the DNA is TGTGCCAGCAGCTTGGGGACTAGCAGGGCCTACGAGCAGTACTTC. This translates into CASSLGTSRAYEQYF.